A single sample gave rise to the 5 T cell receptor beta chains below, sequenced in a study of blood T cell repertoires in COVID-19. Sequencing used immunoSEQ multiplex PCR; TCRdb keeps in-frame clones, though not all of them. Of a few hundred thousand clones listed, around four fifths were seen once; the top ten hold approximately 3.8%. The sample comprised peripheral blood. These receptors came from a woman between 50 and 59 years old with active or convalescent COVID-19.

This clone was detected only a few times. The CDR3 loop reads CSVDKGLTGGSFF. The CDR3 DNA sequence: TGCAGCGTTGATAAGGGTCTAACGGGAGGGAGTTTCTTC. The J gene is TRBJ2-1, the V gene TRBV29-1, with 8 bases lining up with TRBD2. The CDR3 contains 13 residues. After removal of 3 bases from V and 16 bases from J, the junction contained 14 bases not matched to a gene. Per the germline V gene, CDR1 is SQVTM and CDR2 is ANQGSEA.

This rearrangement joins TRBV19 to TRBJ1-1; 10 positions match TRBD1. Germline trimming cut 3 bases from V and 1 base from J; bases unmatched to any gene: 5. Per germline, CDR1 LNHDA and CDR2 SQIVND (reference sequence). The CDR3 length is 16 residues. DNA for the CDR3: TGTGCCAGTAGTATTAAGGGACAGGGGAGGAACACTGAAGCTTTCTTT. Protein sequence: CASSIKGQGRNTEAFF.

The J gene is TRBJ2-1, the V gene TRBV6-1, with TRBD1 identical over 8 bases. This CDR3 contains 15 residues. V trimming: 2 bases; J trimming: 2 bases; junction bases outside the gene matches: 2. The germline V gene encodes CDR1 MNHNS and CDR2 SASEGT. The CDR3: CASSEQGATYNEQFF. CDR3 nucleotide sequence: TGTGCCAGCAGTGAACAGGGGGCAACCTACAATGAGCAGTTCTTC.

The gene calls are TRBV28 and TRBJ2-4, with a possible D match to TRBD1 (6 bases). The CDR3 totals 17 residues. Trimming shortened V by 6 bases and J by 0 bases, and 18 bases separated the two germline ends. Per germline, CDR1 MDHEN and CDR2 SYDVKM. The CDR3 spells CASSSQGQILAKNIQYF. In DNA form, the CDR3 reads TGTGCCAGCAGCTCCCAAGGACAGATTCTAGCCAAAAACATTCAGTACTTC.

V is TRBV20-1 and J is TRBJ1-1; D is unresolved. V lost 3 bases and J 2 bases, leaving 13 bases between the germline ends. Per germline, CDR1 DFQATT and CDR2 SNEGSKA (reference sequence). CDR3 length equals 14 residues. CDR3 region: CSASLWQANTEAFF. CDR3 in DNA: TGCAGTGCTAGTTTGTGGCAGGCCAACACTGAAGCTTTCTTT.